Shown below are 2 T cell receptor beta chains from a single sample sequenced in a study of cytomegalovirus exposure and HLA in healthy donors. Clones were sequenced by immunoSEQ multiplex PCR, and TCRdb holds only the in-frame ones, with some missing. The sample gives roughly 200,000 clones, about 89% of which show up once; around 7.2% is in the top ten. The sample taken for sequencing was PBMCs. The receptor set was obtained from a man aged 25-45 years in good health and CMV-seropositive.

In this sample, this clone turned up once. CDR3 region: CASSEGVQVSYEQYF. In DNA form, the CDR3 reads TGTGCCAGCAGTGAGGGGGTCCAGGTCTCCTACGAGCAGTACTTC. The rearrangement joins TRBV6-1 to TRBJ2-7; either TRBD1 or TRBD2 may supply D (5 bases each). Germline CDR1 is MNHNS and CDR2 is SASEGT. The CDR3 covers 15 residues. V shed 3 bases and J shed 0 bases, with 12 bases lying between them.

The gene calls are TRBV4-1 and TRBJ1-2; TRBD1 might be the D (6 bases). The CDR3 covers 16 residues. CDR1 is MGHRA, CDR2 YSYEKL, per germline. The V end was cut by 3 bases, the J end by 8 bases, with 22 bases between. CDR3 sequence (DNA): TGCGCCAGCAGCCATGACCCTGGGGGCCAGCTAGGAGGCTACACCTTC. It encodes CASSHDPGGQLGGYTF.